One and the same sample provided the 20 T cell receptor beta chains below, sequenced in a study of CD8 T cells in ankylosing spondylitis. From the 5' RACE reads, TCRdb called clonotypes with MiXCR, one entry per CDR3 protein. There are around 130,000 distinct CDR3 sequences in the sample; around 7% occur only once, and 9% to 15% lies in the top ten. Material for sequencing was blood, either unsorted or a sorted T cell fraction (not recorded which). The receptors come from a male donor with ankylosing spondylitis or in good health (not recorded which).

This clonotype was observed many times. The rearrangement links TRBV20-1 to TRBJ2-5; perhaps TRBD2 as D (5 bases). CDR3 size: 15 residues. Germline V lookup: CDR1 DFQATT, CDR2 SNEGSKA (reference sequence). V shed 2 bases and J shed 4 bases, with 17 bases lying between them. CDR3 sequence reads: CSARPWKGEGETQYF. The CDR3 region has the DNA TGCAGTGCTAGACCTTGGAAGGGAGAGGGAGAGACCCAGTACTTC.

This clonotype was detected ten times or more. This chain joins TRBV7-9 and TRBJ1-2, with TRBD1 matching over 8 bases. CDR1 is SEHNR, CDR2 FQNEAQ, per germline (reference sequence). This CDR3 contains 13 residues. V shed 5 bases and J 8 bases; nucleotides not matched to a gene: 7. Written as DNA, the CDR3 is TGTGCCAGCAGCCCGGGACAGGCAGGGGGCTACACCTTC. This translates into CASSPGQAGGYTF.

This clonotype was seen ten or more times. The chain links TRBV18 to TRBJ2-1; weak D call: TRBD2 (5 bases). Germline-derived CDR1 and CDR2 are KGHSH and LQKENI. The V and J ends lost 3 bases and 3 bases respectively, with 15 bases between them. The CDR3 has 16 residues. The CDR3: CASSPPSTAFYNEQFF. CDR3 in DNA: TGTGCCAGCTCACCGCCTAGCACAGCGTTCTACAATGAGCAGTTCTTC.

At least ten counts were recorded for this clonotype. The chain links TRBV21-1 to TRBJ2-5; TRBD2, the table's D call, lacks a check against the DNA. TRBV21-1 is termed a pseudogene. This CDR3 comprises 15 residues. The CDR3 loop is CASSIISGGQETQYF. The CDR3, as DNA: TGTGCCAGCAGCATAATTAGCGGGGGGCAAGAGACCCAGTACTTC.

In this sample, this clonotype turned up a few times. CDR3 residues: CASSLAMTSWVYNEQFF. CDR3 nucleotides: TGTGCCAGCAGCTTAGCGATGACTAGCTGGGTATACAATGAGCAGTTCTTC. The V and J genes are TRBV7-8 and TRBJ2-1; 7 bases align to TRBD2. V dropped 0 bases and J dropped 4; count of bases not matched to a gene: 9. CDR3 length: 17 amino acids. Germline values: CDR1 SGHVS, CDR2 FQNEAQ.

This clonotype was recorded many times. This chain uses TRBV9 with TRBJ2-7; 8 bases are shared with TRBD2. J was trimmed by 7 bases and V by 5 bases; bases with no gene match: 11. The length of the CDR3 is 14 residues. Germline CDR1 SGDLS, CDR2 YYNGEE. The CDR3 sequence is CASSSGTGFGEQYF. CDR3 bases: TGTGCCAGCAGTAGCGGGACGGGCTTCGGGGAGCAGTACTTC.

This clonotype was seen ten or more times. V and J are TRBV15 and TRBJ2-1; D is perhaps TRBD2 (5 bases). The CDR3 is 16 residues long. Trimming removed 0 bases from V and 6 bases from J, with 15 bases in between. CDR1 is LNHNV, CDR2 YYDKDF, per germline (reference sequence). The CDR3 region has the DNA TGTGCCACCAGCAGAGATTTACTAGTGCAGGCCAATGAGCAGTTCTTC. It yields the protein CATSRDLLVQANEQFF.

This clonotype has ten or more counts. The CDR3 region is CASSLGTPDSRDQGNQPQHF. CDR3 sequence (DNA): TGTGCCAGCAGTTTAGGAACCCCGGACAGCCGAGACCAAGGCAATCAGCCCCAGCATTTT. The rearrangement uses TRBV12-3 or TRBV12-4 and TRBJ1-5; D perhaps matches TRBD1 (6 bases). The germline V and J ends were trimmed by 1 base and 2 bases, with 24 bases remaining between them. The CDR3 is 20 residues long.

This clonotype has a handful of counts. The chain has TRBV7-3 and TRBJ2-2; D may be TRBD2 (6 bases). V was trimmed by 1 base and J by 4 bases, leaving 10 bases between them. The CDR3 is made up of 15 amino acids. Per germline, CDR1 SGHTA and CDR2 FQGTGA. The CDR3 loop reads CASSLSGGSTGELFF. The CDR3 region has the DNA TGTGCCAGCAGCTTAAGTGGAGGGAGCACCGGGGAGCTGTTTTTT.

This clonotype was observed many times. The chain carries TRBV20-1 and TRBJ1-1, with a tentative D call TRBD1 (5 bases). The V and J ends lost 5 bases and 3 bases respectively, with 16 bases between them. The CDR3 has 14 residues. Germline-derived CDR1 and CDR2 are DFQATT and SNEGSKA (reference sequence). DNA of the CDR3: TGCAGTGCTGCGGGGACCCGGAGGGACACTGAAGCTTTCTTT. Translated: CSAAGTRRDTEAFF.

At least ten counts were recorded for this clonotype. The chain recombines TRBV5-1 with TRBJ2-5, with 8 bases aligning to TRBD2. The V gene's germline CDR1 is SGHRS and CDR2 YFSETQ. J lost 4 bases, V lost 0 bases, and 2 bases had no gene match. The CDR3 extends over 14 amino acids. The CDR3 DNA reads as TGCGCCAGCAGCTTGGCTCTAGCGGGAGAGACCCAGTACTTC. This encodes CASSLALAGETQYF.

In this sample, this clonotype turned up a few times. The chain employs TRBV30 and TRBJ1-1, with D unresolved. CDR3 length equals 13 residues. Germline CDR1 GTSNPN, CDR2 SVGIG (reference sequence). Deletions cut 1 base from V and 1 base from J, with 7 bases between. CDR3 loop: CAWSARQNTEAFF. The CDR3 bases are TGTGCCTGGAGTGCACGGCAGAACACTGAAGCTTTCTTT.

In its sample, this clonotype was seen many times. The rearrangement links TRBV25-1 to TRBJ2-3; D possibly corresponds to TRBD2 (5 bases). Trimming shortened V by 3 bases and J by 3 bases, and 7 bases separated the two germline ends. The CDR3 consists of 13 residues. CDR1 is MGHDK, CDR2 SYGVNS, per germline. The CDR3 sequence is CASSDPGTDTQYF. In nucleotides, the CDR3 is TGTGCCAGCAGTGACCCGGGGACAGATACGCAGTATTTT.

The rearrangement uses TRBV7-2 and TRBJ2-7; D is unclear. V lost 5 bases and J 1 base, leaving 12 bases between the germline ends. Per germline, CDR1 SGHTA and CDR2 FQGNSA. The CDR3 totals 14 residues. CDR3 sequence: CASSADGSSYEQYF. CDR3 sequence (DNA): TGTGCCAGCAGCGCGGACGGATCGTCCTACGAGCAGTACTTC. Together with reference TRBV7-2 and TRBJ2-7, the CDR3 gives the full variable domain: GAGVSQSPSNKVTEKGKDVELRCDPISGHTALYWYRQSLGQGLEFLIYFQGNSAPDKSGLPSDRFSAERTGGSVSTLTIQRTQQEDSAVYLCASSADGSSYEQYFGPGTRLTVT.

This clonotype has ten or more counts. The chain employs TRBV7-2 and TRBJ1-1; tentative D call: TRBD1 (5 bases). Per germline, CDR1 SGHTA and CDR2 FQGNSA. Trimming stripped 5 bases from V and 3 bases from J, with 10 bases between. This CDR3 comprises 13 residues. This CDR3 is CASSPRRDTEAFF. CDR3 DNA sequence: TGTGCCAGCAGCCCCCGCAGGGACACTGAAGCTTTCTTT.

The V and J genes are TRBV7-3 and TRBJ2-3; 12 positions match TRBD2. Per germline, CDR1 SGHTA and CDR2 FQGTGA. V lost 5 bases and J lost 4; bases outside the gene matches: 4. The CDR3 runs to 15 residues. CDR3 protein: CASSPSGGGADTQYF. The CDR3 DNA reads TGTGCCAGCAGCCCTAGCGGGGGGGGTGCAGATACGCAGTATTTT.

This clonotype was counted at least ten times. Its ends do not fully match the called genes, so a read error is possible. V is TRBV7-3 and J is TRBJ1-1; D unresolved. The CDR3 runs 15 residues. Germline CDR1 SGHTA, CDR2 FQGTGA. This chain's CDR3 is CASSVTGSPNTEAFF. CDR3 nucleotides: TGTGCCAGCAGCGTAACCGGGTCGCCGAACACTGAAGCTTTCTTT.

The J gene is TRBJ2-5, the V gene TRBV7-6, with 15 bases matching TRBD2. Trimming at V came to 5 bases and at J to 4 bases, leaving 8 bases not matched to a gene. This CDR3 contains 17 residues. Germline CDR1 and CDR2: SGHVS and FNYEAQ. CDR3 DNA sequence: TGTGCCAGCAGCCAGAGGACTAGCGGGGGGGCCCCAGAGACCCAGTACTTC. Protein: CASSQRTSGGAPETQYF.

The chain employs TRBV6-1 and TRBJ1-5; D is undetermined. The CDR3 length is 15 residues. The germline gives CDR1 MNHNS, CDR2 SASEGT. Deletions cut 4 bases from V and 0 bases from J, with 10 bases between. The CDR3 spells CASSALMGSNQPQHF. The CDR3 DNA is TGTGCCAGCAGTGCCCTCATGGGTAGCAATCAGCCCCAGCATTTT.

This clonotype has at least ten counts. The chain carries TRBV24-1 and TRBJ1-5; no reliable D call. Looked up from germline, CDR1 is KGHDR and CDR2 is SFDVKD. The CDR3 extends over 12 amino acids. Trimming removed 4 bases from V and 5 bases from J, with 5 bases in between. CDR3 residues: CATSDPDQPQHF. The CDR3 DNA reads TGTGCCACCAGTGACCCCGATCAGCCCCAGCATTTT.